One and the same sample provided the 12 T cell receptor beta chains below, sequenced in a study of T cells in Graves' hyperthyroidism and ophthalmopathy. Authors of the study amplified TCR beta CDR3 regions from RNA transcripts. HTBI primers were employed in a first-round RT-PCR of the TCR CDR3. Using its own MiXCR run on the multiplex PCR reads, TCRdb lists one record per CDR3 protein. There are hundreds of thousands of distinct CDR3 sequences in the sample; 13% occur only once, and 9.2% lies in the top ten. Sequenced material: blood. The receptors stem from a woman under 30 with Graves' hyperthyroidism.

This clonotype appeared many times. This rearrangement joins TRBV11-2 to TRBJ1-1; TRBD1 might be the D (5 bases). The CDR3 length is 13 residues. Per the germline V gene, CDR1 is SGHAT and CDR2 is FQNNGV. V lost 0 bases and J lost 6, with 8 bases in between. CDR3 sequence reads: CASSLEGRAEAFF. CDR3 DNA: TGTGCCAGCAGCTTAGAGGGGCGCGCTGAAGCTTTCTTT. Complete variable domain (other parts from reference TRBV11-2 and TRBJ1-1): EAGVAQSPRYKIIEKRQSVAFWCNPISGHATLYWYQQILGQGPKLLIQFQNNGVVDDSQLPKDRFSAERLKGVDSTLKIQPAKLEDSAVYLCASSLEGRAEAFFGQGTRLTVV.

This clonotype was found many times. The chain is built from TRBV7-2 and TRBJ2-4; maybe TRBD1 (6 bases). Trimming took 1 base from V and 1 from J, leaving 14 bases between them. Germline V lookup: CDR1 SGHTA, CDR2 FQGNSA. CDR3 length: 17 residues. CDR3 sequence: CASSLVGGQGAKNIQYF. The DNA for the CDR3 is TGTGCCAGCAGCTTAGTCGGCGGCCAGGGGGCCAAAAACATTCAGTACTTC.

With regard to this clonotype: Being one base from a much bigger clone, this may be a read error. Here the CDR3 omits its conserved ending phenylalanine or tryptophan, so a read error is the likely source. The chain combines TRBV4-1 with TRBJ1-6, with TRBD1 as a possible D gene (6 bases). Trimming took off 4 bases at V and 0 bases at J, with 16 bases between the two ends. Germline V CDR1 and CDR2: MGHRA, YSYEKL. The CDR3 covers 18 residues. The CDR3 nucleotides read TGCGCCAGCAGCCCCAGGACAGCCATGAGCTCCTATAATTCACCCCTCCACCTT. Translating it yields CASSPRTAMSSYNSPLHL.

V and J are TRBV19 and TRBJ1-2, with TRBD1 identical over 9 bases. The J segment lost 2 bases and the V segment lost 6 bases, leaving 13 bases of the junction unmatched. The CDR3 sequence is 17 residues long. Germline V gene sequence: CDR1 LNHDA, CDR2 SQIVND (reference sequence). The CDR3 bases are TGTGCCAGTAGCCCCGAATGGACAGGGGCGTTCAACTATGGCTACACCTTC. Amino acid sequence: CASSPEWTGAFNYGYTF.

Ten or more counts support this clonotype. The V gene is TRBV7-9, the J gene TRBJ1-3; the D gene is possibly TRBD1 (5 bases). V was trimmed by 3 bases and J by 1 base, leaving 7 bases between them. The CDR3 has 14 residues. The germline V gene has CDR1 SEHNR and CDR2 FQNEAQ (reference sequence). The CDR3 DNA follows: TGTGCCAGCAGCTTGACAGCTTCTGGAAACACCATATATTTT. This gives the protein CASSLTASGNTIYF.

This sequence joins TRBV6-1 and TRBJ2-1; 7 bases map to TRBD1. The length of the CDR3 is 18 residues. Per germline, CDR1 MNHNS and CDR2 SASEGT. The V gene end was trimmed by 5 bases and the J gene end by 1 base; junction bases not matched to a gene: 14. The CDR3 is CASSHRGLPIISYNEQFF. For the CDR3, the DNA is TGTGCCAGCAGTCACAGGGGTCTACCAATAATTTCCTACAATGAGCAGTTCTTC.

At least ten counts were recorded for this clonotype. The gene calls are TRBV7-8 and TRBJ2-1; maybe TRBD2 (6 bases). Trimming took off 0 bases at V and 9 bases at J, with 12 bases between the two ends. The CDR3 length is 14 residues. The germline V gene has CDR1 SGHVS and CDR2 FQNEAQ. The CDR3 loop is CASSLAGGSGEQFF. The CDR3 DNA reads as TGTGCCAGCAGCTTAGCGGGGGGTTCCGGTGAGCAGTTCTTC. Full variable domain (missing parts from reference TRBV7-8 and TRBJ2-1): GAGVSQSPRYKVAKRGQDVALRCDPISGHVSLFWYQQALGQGPEFLTYFQNEAQLDKSGLPSDRFFAERPEGSVSTLKIQRTQQEDSAVYLCASSLAGGSGEQFFGPGTRLTVL.

This clonotype was detected only a few times. The chain couples TRBV3-1 to TRBJ2-5; the D call may be TRBD1 or TRBD2 (5 bases each). V was clipped by 0 bases and J by 3 bases, with 17 bases between them. CDR3 length equals 17 residues. The germline CDR1 and CDR2 sequences are LGHDT and YNNKEL (reference sequence). CDR3 sequence reads: CASSQDLTGTLEETQYF. DNA of the CDR3: TGTGCCAGCAGCCAAGATTTAACCGGGACCTTAGAAGAGACCCAGTACTTC.

The sample holds many counts of this clonotype. V gene TRBV6-2 or TRBV6-3 combines with J gene TRBJ2-1, with D maybe TRBD2 (5 bases). Between the trimmed V and J ends, which lost 3 bases and 9 bases, there was a span of 21 bases. The CDR3 extends over 16 amino acids. The germline V gene encodes CDR1 MNHEY and CDR2 SVGEGT. In DNA form, the CDR3 reads TGTGCCAGCAGTTATTCACCACTAGTTTTGGGCGGTGAGCAGTTCTTC. This translates into CASSYSPLVLGGEQFF.

A few counts support this clonotype. CDR3 sequence reads: CASGPSGVGSQPQHF. The CDR3 DNA is TGTGCCAGCGGTCCCTCAGGGGTTGGAAGTCAGCCCCAGCATTTT. The chain carries TRBV7-9 and TRBJ1-5; D is possibly TRBD1 (6 bases). Trimming left V 8 bases short and J 6 bases short, with 20 bases between. There are 15 residues in the CDR3. Germline V gene lookup returns CDR1 SEHNR and CDR2 FQNEAQ (reference sequence).

This clonotype was counted ten times or more. This sequence joins TRBV7-9 and TRBJ2-1, with 8 bases matching TRBD2. CDR1 and CDR2 (germline): SEHNR, FQNEAQ (reference sequence). After removal of 5 bases from V and 2 bases from J, the junction contained 5 bases not matched to a gene. The CDR3 runs to 15 residues. Written as DNA, the CDR3 is TGTGCCAGCAGCCCCGGACTAGCAACCTACAATGAGCAGTTCTTC. Translation: CASSPGLATYNEQFF.

This clonotype was found many times. The chain employs TRBV28 and TRBJ2-2; TRBD2 matches at 14 bases. The junction had 4 bases not matched to a gene; V was cut back by 0 bases and J by 4 bases. Per the germline V gene, CDR1 is MDHEN and CDR2 is SYDVKM. The CDR3 consists of 18 residues. The CDR3 DNA reads as TGTGCCAGCAGTTTATGGGGACTAGCGGGAGCATCCACCGGGGAGCTGTTTTTT. This encodes CASSLWGLAGASTGELFF.